This entry features one TCR beta chain sequence. Its antigen is currently unknown. The read finishes 3 residues shy of the CDR3 end, and the germline J gene is used to complete it. Here immunoSEQ multiplex PCR was the method, and the copy in TCRdb shows in-frame clones only, minus some. This sample's table reports some 19,000 clones. CDR1 and CDR2 from the germline V gene are SGHAT and FQNNGV. V was pared by 5 bases and J by 2 bases, with 8 bases of the junction left unmatched. CDR3 length equals 15 residues. MY09/MY11 PCR detected cervical HPV DNA; dot-blot assigned genotypes. These data belong to a study of T cells in women clearing cervical HPV infection. Study at large: For cases, blood was sampled a median around 150 days after lesion detection, interquartile range roughly 80 to 230 days.

General study results and limits: A classifier using richness and V gene abundances reached an AUC of about 0.83.

The source is a woman between 18 and 75 years old with a cervical HPV16 infection that either progressed to CIN3+ or cleared (not recorded which). Input material: blood buffy coat. V and J are TRBV11-2 and TRBJ2-5; 7 nucleotides agree with TRBD1. CDR3 sequence reads: CASSEGQAIQETQYF. The sequenced CDR3 bases are TGTGCCAGCAGCGAAGGACAGGCAATACAAGAGACC.